The present T cell receptor beta chain was sequenced within a study of blood T cell repertoires in COVID-19. Study summary: PBMCs, B-cell-depleted T cells, or T cells provided the cDNA or gDNA that made up the material.

Germline values: CDR1 SGHRS, CDR2 YFSETQ. The CDR3 contains 13 residues. Deletions cut 4 bases from V and 7 bases from J, with 9 bases between. Measured with immunoSEQ multiplex PCR; TCRdb has only the in-frame clones, and not every one. The table includes 100,000 or so clones, approximately 85% detected once. This chain joins TRBV5-1 and TRBJ1-6; TRBD1 might be the D (5 bases). The receptor's source is a woman in her sixties with acute or convalescent COVID-19. The sequencing sample was made of peripheral blood. For the CDR3, the DNA is TGCGCCAGCAGCCCGGACATGAATTCACCCCTCCACTTT. Encoded protein: CASSPDMNSPLHF.